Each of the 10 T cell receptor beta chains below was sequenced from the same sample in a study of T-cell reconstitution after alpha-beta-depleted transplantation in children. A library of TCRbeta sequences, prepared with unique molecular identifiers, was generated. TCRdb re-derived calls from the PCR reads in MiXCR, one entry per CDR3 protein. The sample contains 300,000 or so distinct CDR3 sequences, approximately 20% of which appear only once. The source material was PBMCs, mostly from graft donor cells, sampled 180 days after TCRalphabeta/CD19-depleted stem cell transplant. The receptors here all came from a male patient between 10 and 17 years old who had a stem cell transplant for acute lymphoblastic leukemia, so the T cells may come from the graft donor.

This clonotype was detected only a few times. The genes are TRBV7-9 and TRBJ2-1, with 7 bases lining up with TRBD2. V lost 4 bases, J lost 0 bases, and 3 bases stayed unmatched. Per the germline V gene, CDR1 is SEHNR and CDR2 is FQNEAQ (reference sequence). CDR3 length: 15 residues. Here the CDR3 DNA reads TGTGCCAGCAGCTCGGAGCGGGACTCCTACAATGAGCAGTTCTTC. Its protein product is CASSSERDSYNEQFF.

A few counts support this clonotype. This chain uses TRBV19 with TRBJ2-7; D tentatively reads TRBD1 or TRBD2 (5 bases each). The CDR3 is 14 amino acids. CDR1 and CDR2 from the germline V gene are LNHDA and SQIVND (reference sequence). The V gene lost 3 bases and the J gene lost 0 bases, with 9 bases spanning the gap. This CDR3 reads CASSMGTFSYEQYF. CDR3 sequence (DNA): TGTGCCAGTAGTATGGGGACCTTCTCCTACGAGCAGTACTTC.

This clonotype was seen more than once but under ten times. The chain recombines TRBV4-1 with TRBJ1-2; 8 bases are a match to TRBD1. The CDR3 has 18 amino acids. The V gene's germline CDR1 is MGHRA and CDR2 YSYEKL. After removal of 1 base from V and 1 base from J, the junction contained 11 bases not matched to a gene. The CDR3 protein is CASSQGRQGSILNYGYTF. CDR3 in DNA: TGCGCCAGCAGCCAAGGCAGACAGGGGTCTATTCTTAACTATGGCTACACCTTC.

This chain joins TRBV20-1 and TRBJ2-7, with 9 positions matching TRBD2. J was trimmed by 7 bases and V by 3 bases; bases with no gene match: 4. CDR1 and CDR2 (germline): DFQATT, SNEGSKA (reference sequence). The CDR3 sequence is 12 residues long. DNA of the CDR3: TGCAGTGCTAGGACTAGCGGAGGGGAGCAGTACTTC. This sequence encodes CSARTSGGEQYF.

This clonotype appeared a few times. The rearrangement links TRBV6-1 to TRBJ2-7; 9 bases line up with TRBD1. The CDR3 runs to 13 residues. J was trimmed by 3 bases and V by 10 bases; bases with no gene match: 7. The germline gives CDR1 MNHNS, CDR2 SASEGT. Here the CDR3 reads CATGTGRIYEQYF. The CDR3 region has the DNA TGTGCCACCGGGACAGGGAGGATCTACGAGCAGTACTTC.

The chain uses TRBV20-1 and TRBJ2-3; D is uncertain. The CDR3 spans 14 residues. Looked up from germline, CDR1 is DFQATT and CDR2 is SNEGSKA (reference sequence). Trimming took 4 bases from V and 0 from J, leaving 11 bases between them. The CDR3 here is CSATERFSTDTQYF. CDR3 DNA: TGCAGTGCTACTGAGCGCTTTAGCACAGATACGCAGTATTTT.

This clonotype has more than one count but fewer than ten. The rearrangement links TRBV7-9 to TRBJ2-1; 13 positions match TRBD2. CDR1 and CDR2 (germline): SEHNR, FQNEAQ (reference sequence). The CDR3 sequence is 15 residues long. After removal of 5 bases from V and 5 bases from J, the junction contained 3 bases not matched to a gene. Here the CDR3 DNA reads TGTGCCAGCAGCCCCGGGACTAGCGGGAACAATGAGCAGTTCTTC. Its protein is CASSPGTSGNNEQFF.

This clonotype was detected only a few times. The CDR3 DNA reads TGCGCCAGCAGCCAAGGGGGGAGAGAGACCCAGTACTTC. Encoded protein: CASSQGGRETQYF. The rearrangement uses TRBV4-1 and TRBJ2-5; D possibly matches TRBD1 or TRBD2 (5 bases each). V was cut by 1 base and J by 4 bases, with 7 bases left in between. The CDR3 has 13 residues. The germline CDR1 and CDR2 sequences are MGHRA and YSYEKL.

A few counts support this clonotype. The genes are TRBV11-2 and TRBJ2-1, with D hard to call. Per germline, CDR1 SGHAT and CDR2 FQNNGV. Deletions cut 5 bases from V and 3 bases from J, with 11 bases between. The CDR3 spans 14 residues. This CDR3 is CASSPRPGYNEQFF. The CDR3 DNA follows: TGTGCCAGCAGCCCCCGCCCGGGCTACAATGAGCAGTTCTTC.

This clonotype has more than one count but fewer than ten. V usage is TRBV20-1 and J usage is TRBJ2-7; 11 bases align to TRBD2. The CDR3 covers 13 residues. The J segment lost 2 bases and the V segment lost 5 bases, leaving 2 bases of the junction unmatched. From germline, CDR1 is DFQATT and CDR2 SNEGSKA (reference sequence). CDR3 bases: TGCAGTGCTGGGACTAGCGGTACCTACGAGCAGTACTTC. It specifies CSAGTSGTYEQYF.